These T cell receptor beta chains were read from a single sample in a study of breast tumors, draining lymph nodes, adjacent tissues. TCRdb analysed the multiplex PCR reads with MiXCR anew, one entry per CDR3 protein. The sample has about 20,000 distinct CDR3 sequences, roughly 44% seen once; the top ten hold approximately 18%. The sequenced sample was breast tumor tissue. The receptors were sampled from a female donor with breast cancer. Some clones in this sample may be carry-over from other donors' samples. Each CDR3 is given with its conserved first and last residue. Each record gives: V gene, clone size, CDR3 length, J gene, D gene, CDR3 protein, CDR3 DNA. D genes are given only for firm matches. Clone size is given for some rows only: seen once, a few or many times, or a class if the clone is expanded.

v_call: TRBV6-1
clone_size: -
cdr3_length: 17
j_call: TRBJ2-1
d_call: -
cdr3_aa: CASSEGPLTQGNNEQFF
cdr3_nt: TGTGCCAGCAGTGAAGGCCCGCTGACACAAGGCAACAATGAGCAGTTCTTC

v_call: TRBV14
clone_size: many
cdr3_length: 15
j_call: TRBJ1-6
d_call: -
cdr3_aa: CASSQDRGAWSPLHF
cdr3_nt: TGTGCCAGCAGCCAAGATCGGGGGGCTTGGTCACCCCTCCACTTT

v_call: TRBV24-1
clone_size: -
cdr3_length: 14
j_call: TRBJ2-3
d_call: -
cdr3_aa: CATSDSGGSDTQYF
cdr3_nt: TGTGCCACCAGTGATAGCGGAGGTTCAGATACGCAGTATTTT

v_call: TRBV12-3/TRBV12-4
clone_size: -
cdr3_length: 13
j_call: TRBJ1-6
d_call: -
cdr3_aa: CASSSEAVSPLHF
cdr3_nt: TGTGCCAGCAGTTCGGAGGCCGTCTCACCCCTCCACTTT

v_call: TRBV12-3/TRBV12-4
clone_size: medium-sized
cdr3_length: 15
j_call: TRBJ1-6
d_call: -
cdr3_aa: CASSLTASYNSPLHF
cdr3_nt: TGTGCCAGCAGTTTAACAGCTTCCTATAATTCACCCCTCCACTTT

v_call: TRBV7-8
clone_size: -
cdr3_length: 18
j_call: TRBJ2-1
d_call: TRBD2
cdr3_aa: CASSPTGTSDPTNNEQFF
cdr3_nt: TGTGCCAGCAGCCCTACTGGGACTAGCGACCCGACCAACAATGAGCAGTTCTTC

v_call: TRBV20-1
clone_size: many
cdr3_length: 11
j_call: TRBJ2-7
d_call: -
cdr3_aa: CSARRGFEQYF
cdr3_nt: TGCAGTGCTAGACGCGGTTTCGAGCAGTACTTC

v_call: TRBV3-1
clone_size: many
cdr3_length: 16
j_call: TRBJ2-1
d_call: -
cdr3_aa: CASSPWGTSRNNEQFF
cdr3_nt: TGTGCCAGCAGCCCTTGGGGGACCTCCCGGAACAATGAGCAGTTCTTC

v_call: TRBV4-2
clone_size: many
cdr3_length: 17
j_call: TRBJ2-3
d_call: TRBD2
cdr3_aa: CASSQEDSGSMTDTQYF
cdr3_nt: TGTGCCAGCAGCCAAGAAGATAGCGGGAGTATGACAGATACGCAGTATTTT

v_call: TRBV7-3
clone_size: many
cdr3_length: 13
j_call: TRBJ2-2
d_call: -
cdr3_aa: CASSELGTGELFF
cdr3_nt: TGTGCCAGCAGTGAGCTGGGCACCGGGGAGCTGTTTTTT

v_call: TRBV12-5
clone_size: once
cdr3_length: 14
j_call: TRBJ1-4
d_call: TRBD1
cdr3_aa: CASSRDRGSEKLFF
cdr3_nt: TGTGCCAGCAGTAGGGACAGGGGAAGTGAAAAACTGTTTTTT

v_call: TRBV20-1
clone_size: few
cdr3_length: 14
j_call: TRBJ2-7
d_call: -
cdr3_aa: CSVPKGRGDYEQYF
cdr3_nt: TGCAGTGTCCCCAAGGGCAGGGGCGACTACGAGCAGTACTTC

v_call: TRBV9
clone_size: -
cdr3_length: 14
j_call: TRBJ2-2
d_call: -
cdr3_aa: CASSVGANTGGLFF
cdr3_nt: TGTGCCAGCAGCGTAGGGGCCAACACCGGGGGGCTGTTTTTT

v_call: TRBV6-1
clone_size: many
cdr3_length: 15
j_call: TRBJ2-7
d_call: TRBD1
cdr3_aa: CASSTTGDGYYEQYF
cdr3_nt: TGTGCCAGCAGTACGACAGGGGATGGGTACTACGAGCAGTACTTC

v_call: TRBV20-1
clone_size: -
cdr3_length: 14
j_call: TRBJ2-7
d_call: TRBD2
cdr3_aa: CSARRFSGRYEQYF
cdr3_nt: TGCAGTGCTAGACGATTTAGCGGGAGGTACGAGCAGTACTTC

v_call: TRBV12-3/TRBV12-4
clone_size: -
cdr3_length: 15
j_call: TRBJ2-7
d_call: TRBD2
cdr3_aa: CASSWLAGGVYEQYF
cdr3_nt: TGTGCCAGCAGTTGGCTAGCGGGAGGTGTCTACGAGCAGTACTTC

v_call: TRBV6-6
clone_size: -
cdr3_length: 13
j_call: TRBJ1-6
d_call: -
cdr3_aa: CASTPLPNSPLHF
cdr3_nt: TGTGCCAGCACACCTTTACCGAATTCACCCCTCCACTTT

v_call: TRBV5-1
clone_size: -
cdr3_length: 13
j_call: TRBJ1-2
d_call: -
cdr3_aa: CASSLGSMNGYTF
cdr3_nt: TGCGCCAGCAGCTTGGGATCTATGAATGGCTACACCTTC